The next 2 T cell receptor beta chains were all read from a single sample in a study of blood T cells in healthy people across ages. For the second PCR, which ran for about 7 to 12 cycles, a sample-barcoded 5' primer and a J-beta primer mix were used. One entry per CDR3 protein, called by TCRdb with MiXCR from the 5' RACE reads. The repertoire includes some 1,500,000 distinct CDR3 sequences, under 55% of them detected once, and approximately 4% sits in the top ten. The sample taken for sequencing was blood. Source of these receptors: a woman younger than 30 in good health.

As concerns this clonotype: Just one base apart from a much larger clone, this may be a read error. The chain couples TRBV12-3 or TRBV12-4 to TRBJ1-4, with D tentatively TRBD1 (6 bases). Trimming shortened V by 2 bases and J by 10 bases, and 20 bases separated the two germline ends. CDR3 length: 16 residues. In DNA, the CDR3 is TGTGCCAGCAGTTTAACCCTAGGACAGAGCCTCGGAAAACTGTTTTTT. It codes for CASSLTLGQSLGKLFF.

A note on this clonotype: A much larger clone lies a single base off, so this may be a read error. This sequence joins TRBV27 and TRBJ2-5; 10 nucleotides match TRBD1. Per the germline V gene, CDR1 is MNHEY and CDR2 is SMNVEV (reference sequence). The CDR3 runs to 15 residues. The CDR3: CANSLRDRGQETQYF. CDR3 DNA: TGTGCCAACAGTTTAAGGGACAGGGGACAAGAGACCCAGTACTTC.